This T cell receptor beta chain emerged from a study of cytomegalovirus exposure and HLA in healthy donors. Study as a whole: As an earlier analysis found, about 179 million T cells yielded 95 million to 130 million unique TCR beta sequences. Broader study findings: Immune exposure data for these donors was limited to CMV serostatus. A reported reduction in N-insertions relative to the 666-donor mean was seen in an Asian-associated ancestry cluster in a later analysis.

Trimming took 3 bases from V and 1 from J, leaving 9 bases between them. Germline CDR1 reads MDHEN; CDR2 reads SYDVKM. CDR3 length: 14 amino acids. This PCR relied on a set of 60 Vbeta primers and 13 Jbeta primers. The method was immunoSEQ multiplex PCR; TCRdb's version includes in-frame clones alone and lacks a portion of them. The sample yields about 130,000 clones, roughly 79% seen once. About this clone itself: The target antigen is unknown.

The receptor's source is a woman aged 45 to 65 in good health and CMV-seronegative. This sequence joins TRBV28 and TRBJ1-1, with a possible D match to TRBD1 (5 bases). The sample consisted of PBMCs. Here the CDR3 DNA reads TGTGCCAGCAGTTTTGACAGACCGAACACTGAAGCTTTCTTT. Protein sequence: CASSFDRPNTEAFF.